The present T cell receptor (beta chain) was sequenced within a study of shared clonotypes between healthy human individuals (dated by TCRdb to the early 2020s). General notes on the study: A couple of women and a few men aged 18 to 49 years were included in the cohort. For each donor, CD4 naive and CD4 memory were each run on three plates, CD8 naive on two plates, and CD8 memory on one plate. The study deeply sequenced blood TCR repertoires of five healthy adults to estimate repertoire size and the extent of clonotype sharing between individuals. Different laboratories and diverse techniques were used to prepare libraries and sequence TCR repertoires, to increase sequencing depth and limit assay-specific biases. Between about 0.8 and 9.5 billion PBMCs per donor were obtained by leukapheresis.

Using the deep immunoSEQ assay, multiplex PCR amplified TCR CDR3 regions from genomic DNA. Extracted genomic DNA from each cell subset was spread evenly across all wells of several immunoSEQ 96-well plates, with each plate serving as a replicate. Each replicate PCR for sorted subsets received about 200 ng genomic DNA, equal to about 30,000 T cell genomes. The purified libraries were quantified using a Qubit 3.0 fluorometer, sized with a Bioanalyzer 2100, and then quantified again using the KAPA Library Quantification kit. A separate single-read 150-cycle Illumina NextSeq 550 flow cell was used to sequence each immunoSEQ 96-well plate. The original pipeline was this. Because only junctional sequences without quality scores were contained in the immunoSEQ output, filtering matching that applied to full-length reads could not be performed. To assign V/J genes and CDR3, sequences were annotated using PyIR, a Python wrapper for IgBLAST v1.9, with IMGT germline references. Reads were filtered out if the reads had weak V/J assignments (E-value above 1e-6), no CDR3, stop codons, out-of-frame junctions, or ambiguous translated residues. A V3J clonotype was defined by an identical inferred V gene, J gene, and CDR3 amino acid sequence. Percentage overlap between repertoires was computed as shared unique clonotypes divided by the size of the smaller repertoire. Three approaches were used to assess repertoire richness: RTK rarefaction, the Chao1 estimator, and Recon v2.1 estimates of unobserved clonotypes. Generation probabilities were computed with OLGA for all TCRbeta clonotypes obtained by the gDNA method from a handful of donors. Not all clones reach the TCRdb copy of this immuneACCESS table, which keeps in-frame sequences only. Checked studies attribute under half of the gap to unresolved V genes and leave the rest unexplained. Clone size and the V and J calls come from that table; the DNA yielded D and trimming. This sample has fewer than 200,000 clones in its table, and 85% to 95% of those were observed once. The top ten clones comprise 0.067% of the sample.

A distance of 7 bases separates the germline ends of V and J, which lose 0 bases and 1 base respectively. The CDR3, cysteine through phenylalanine, is 15 amino acids long. The read is trimmed to its CDR3 DNA, 45 bases read in frame from base 1. According to the germline V gene, CDR1 reads SGHRS and CDR2 reads YFSETQ. Points on this clone: This clone's antigen is unknown. No much larger clone is present one base from it, and per-base qualities are unavailable.

Donors were healthy HIV-negative adults with no recently reported acute infections or vaccinations. Only Caucasian adults living in Nashville, Tennessee, USA were represented among the donors. Magnetic negative selection was used to enrich CD4+ T cells, after which naive cells were positively selected on CD45RA and the negative fraction became the memory subset. After blood collection by leukapheresis, PBMCs were isolated using Ficoll-Histopaque density gradient centrifugation and then cryopreserved in the vapor phase of liquid nitrogen. Analytical flow cytometry was used to check the purity and quantity of each magnetically sorted T cell population. Genomic DNA was isolated from each sorted fraction and quantified by UV absorbance on a Nanodrop 2000c. Broad study findings and their caveats: Clonotypes shared by all four sorted-subset donors showed higher generation probabilities than non-shared clonotypes. Naive subsets generally had larger estimated clonotype richness than memory subsets. Sampling was restricted to blood, and TCR repertoires in tissue are likely to differ from TCR repertoires in blood. Based on pairwise subsampling, the degree of clonotype sharing among donors was expected to be affected by sequencing depth. Incomplete sequencing was indicated by rarefaction of sorted-subset datasets, despite the large sequencing depth. Around 5% of naive CD4, around 4% of naive CD8, around 2.3% of memory CD4, and roughly 0.4% of memory CD8 clonotypes were shared across four donors. Because the study included only a small number of donors, the genetic and exposure-history diversity represented was limited.

This clonotype originated in a woman younger than 45 in good health. Sequencing input: naive CD4+ T cells sorted from blood. The sample's cell subset or site label, in plain terms: CD45RA+ positively selected. This chain is built from TRBV5-1 and TRBJ2-2; TRBD2 is a possible D gene, resting on 6 matching bases. CDR3 sequence: CASSLAGLNTGELFF. The bases are TGCGCCAGCAGCTTGGCGGGACTGAACACCGGGGAGCTGTTTTTT.